This TCR beta chain is from a study of a mutant IDH1 vaccine in newly diagnosed glioma. At the level of the study: Treatment recipients were approximately 60% male and around 40% female, and their mean age was around 37 years. Every participant had undergone radiotherapy, temozolomide, or both before, and most underwent both.

Comments on this clone: Antigen unknown.

The time point denotes: week 35, safety follow-up. The content of each vaccine dose was 300 ug of mutant IDH1 20-mer peptide, and topical imiquimod accompanied it. Profiling relied on immunoSEQ multiplex PCR, and the TCRdb table lists in-frame clones only, not all of them. The profile shows approximately 66,000 clones, 80% to 90% of them singletons. The J segment lost 2 bases and the V segment lost 1 base, leaving 1 base of the junction unmatched. Germline-derived CDR1 and CDR2 are LNHNV and YYDKDF (reference sequence). The CDR3 runs to 14 residues. This TCR derives from a man aged 25-45 years with glioma. This specimen consisted of PBMCs, obtained from a glioma patient whose treatment included an IDH1 peptide vaccine. V is TRBV15 and J is TRBJ2-7, with TRBD2 matching 8 bases. The CDR3 nucleotides read TGTGCCACCAGCAGAGCGCGGGGGGCCTACGAGCAGTACTTC. Its protein product is CATSRARGAYEQYF.